This passage covers 13 T cell receptor beta chains from one sample sequenced in a study of blood T cell repertoires in COVID-19. The repertoire was sequenced with immunoSEQ multiplex PCR; TCRdb's copy has only in-frame clones and lacks some. Of about 370,000 clones in the sample, 70% to 90% were seen once. The specimen was peripheral blood. The receptors were sampled from a woman aged 25 to 39 with COVID-19, enrolled during active disease.

This CDR3 is CASSGTGSSYEQYF. In nucleotides, the CDR3 is TGTGCCAGCAGCGGAACAGGATCCTCCTACGAGCAGTACTTC. This chain uses TRBV7-2 with TRBJ2-7; a possible D gene is TRBD1 (5 bases). This CDR3 contains 14 residues. Trimming took 5 bases from V and 0 from J, leaving 11 bases between them. Germline-derived CDR1 and CDR2 are SGHTA and FQGNSA.

V gene TRBV5-4 combines with J gene TRBJ2-5, with 9 bases identical to TRBD1. The junction had 10 bases not matched to a gene; V was cut back by 3 bases and J by 1 base. The CDR3 consists of 17 residues. Germline loops: CDR1 SGHNT, CDR2 YYREEE (reference sequence). In DNA, the CDR3 is TGTGCCAGCAGCTGGAGATGGACAGGGGAGCGCCAAGAGACCCAGTACTTC. As protein: CASSWRWTGERQETQYF.

The chain recombines TRBV7-2 with TRBJ1-5; D is unclear. Per the germline V gene, CDR1 is SGHTA and CDR2 is FQGNSA. The CDR3 extends over 15 amino acids. Trimming took off 1 base at V and 3 bases at J, with 10 bases between the two ends. The CDR3, as DNA: TGTGCCAGCAGCTTAGATGCCAGAATCAATCAGCCCCAGCATTTT. It encodes CASSLDARINQPQHF.

The V and J genes are TRBV18 and TRBJ2-1; 11 bases are shared with TRBD2. The CDR3 is 15 amino acids. Germline CDR1 is KGHSH and CDR2 is LQKENI. V dropped 2 bases and J dropped 10; count of bases not matched to a gene: 7. Written as DNA, the CDR3 is TGTGCCAGCTCACCAGGGACTAGCGGATCTCGGGAGCAGTTCTTC. Its translation: CASSPGTSGSREQFF.

The rearrangement links TRBV5-6 to TRBJ2-7, with D possibly matching TRBD2 (6 bases). This CDR3 region has 14 residues. Between the trimmed V and J ends, which lost 0 bases and 6 bases, there was a span of 13 bases. CDR1 SGHDT and CDR2 YYEEEE come from the germline V gene. The CDR3 is CASSLEWREREQYF. The CDR3 region has the DNA TGTGCCAGCAGCTTGGAATGGAGGGAACGCGAGCAGTACTTC.

This clone was recorded only once. This chain uses TRBV6-2 or TRBV6-3 with TRBJ1-5, with 7 bases lining up with TRBD1. Trimming cost V 5 bases and J 5 bases; bases outside gene matches: 6. CDR3 size: 14 residues. Germline CDR1 MNHEY, CDR2 SVGEGT. The DNA for the CDR3 is TGTGCCAGCAGTCAGGACAGGAGGGATCAGCCCCAGCATTTT. Translating it yields CASSQDRRDQPQHF.

This clone has just one count. This chain links TRBV27 with TRBJ1-2; TRBD1 matches 7 bases. Germline V gene lookup returns CDR1 MNHEY and CDR2 SMNVEV (reference sequence). Losses at the gene ends were 2 bases for V and 4 bases for J; bases not matched to a gene: 7. The CDR3 has 15 amino acids. This CDR3 reads CASSLSRDSIYGYTF. The DNA of the CDR3 is TGTGCCAGCAGTTTAAGTCGGGACAGCATCTATGGCTACACCTTC.

The chain uses TRBV5-8 and TRBJ2-2; 9 nucleotides agree with TRBD2. This CDR3 contains 18 residues. The trim removed 6 bases at V and 0 bases at J, leaving 12 bases unmatched. Looked up from germline, CDR1 is SGHTS and CDR2 is YDEGEE. The CDR3 sequence is CASKIKTSGATNTGELFF. The CDR3 DNA reads TGTGCCAGCAAAATAAAGACTAGCGGAGCCACGAACACCGGGGAGCTGTTTTTT.

This clone was seen once. This sequence joins TRBV29-1 and TRBJ2-3, with 8 bases aligning to TRBD1. CDR1 SQVTM and CDR2 ANQGSEA come from the germline V gene. The J segment lost 4 bases and the V segment lost 8 bases, leaving 8 bases of the junction unmatched. This CDR3 is built from 13 residues. CDR3 DNA: TGCAGCACTTACCGACAGGGGTCAGATACGCAGTATTTT. Encoded protein: CSTYRQGSDTQYF.

The J gene is TRBJ2-7, the V gene TRBV6-5; TRBD1 matches 8 bases. CDR3 length equals 16 residues. The J segment lost 2 bases and the V segment lost 2 bases, leaving 8 bases of the junction unmatched. Germline lookup yields CDR1 MNHEY and CDR2 SVGAGI. CDR3 nucleotides: TGTGCCAGCAGTTACGATGGACAGGGTATAACCTACGAGCAGTACTTC. It yields the protein CASSYDGQGITYEQYF.

This clone has only one observation. This CDR3 reads CASTPGQRFYGYTF. The CDR3 DNA follows: TGTGCCAGCACCCCGGGACAGAGGTTTTATGGCTACACCTTC. The genes are TRBV6-2 or TRBV6-3 and TRBJ1-2, with 7 bases lining up with TRBD1. With 7 bases clipped from V and 5 bases from J, the junction kept 10 bases outside the gene matches. Per germline, CDR1 MNHEY and CDR2 SVGEGT. The CDR3 is made up of 14 amino acids.

The genes are TRBV12-2 and TRBJ2-2; the table's D call of TRBD1 was not tested on the DNA. TRBV12-2 is given as a pseudogene. The CDR3 is 13 amino acids. This CDR3 is CARRGTNTGELFF. The CDR3 coding sequence is TGTGCAAGAAGGGGGACGAACACCGGGGAGCTGTTTTTT.

This rearrangement joins TRBV24-1 to TRBJ2-2; TRBD2 agrees at 7 bases. The CDR3 length is 14 residues. V dropped 12 bases and J dropped 4; count of bases not matched to a gene: 10. Germline values: CDR1 KGHDR, CDR2 SFDVKD. CDR3 sequence: CAADRGVGTGELFF. CDR3 in DNA: TGTGCCGCCGACCGGGGGGTTGGCACCGGGGAGCTGTTTTTT.